This T cell receptor beta chain was identified in a study of vaccination effects on CD4 cells after COVID-19. Whole-study context: Early after vaccination, and again late, a few convalescent patients were sampled.

The CDR3 contains 14 residues. Per germline, CDR1 SGHNT and CDR2 YYREEE (reference sequence). J lost 4 bases, V lost 3 bases, and 5 bases had no gene match. TCRdb's copy holds only in-frame clones and misses some; the assay was immunoSEQ multiplex PCR. The table shows about 44,000 clones, with approximately 82% occurring only once. This clone was observed a single time. Its antigen is not known. Subsequent to a culture period of more than 8 days, CD4+ T cells were isolated. Documented for the person is a PCR-confirmed SARS-CoV-2 infection occurring between March and December 2020. The participants, recipients of two vaccine doses, got either BNT162b2 or mRNA-1273. Replacing half the medium with IL-2 medium was done on days 3 and 7.

The V gene is TRBV5-4, the J gene TRBJ1-2, with TRBD1 matching 8 bases. This specimen consisted of CD4+ T cells from PBMCs cultured without peptide, obtained after COVID-19 vaccination. This clonotype was obtained from a human donor who had a prior SARS-CoV-2 infection. The CDR3 sequence is CASSYYDRGYGYTF. Here the CDR3 DNA reads TGTGCCAGCAGCTACTACGACAGGGGCTATGGCTACACCTTC.